Following are 6 T cell receptor beta chains from one sample sequenced in a study of T cell responses to AZD1222 COVID-19 vaccine. Sequencing used immunoSEQ multiplex PCR; TCRdb keeps in-frame clones, though not all of them. The table lists some 140,000 clones, 80% to 90% of them singletons. The sample was peripheral blood, taken on day 0 of AZD1222 vaccination. These receptors were taken from an adult in good health.

The chain carries TRBV19 and TRBJ2-7; D is tentatively TRBD1 or TRBD2 (5 bases each). V lost 5 bases and J 3 bases, leaving 8 bases between the germline ends. CDR1 is LNHDA and CDR2 is SQIVND in the germline V gene (reference sequence). The CDR3 spans 12 residues. The CDR3 DNA sequence: TGTGCCAGTAGTGGTGGGGGCTACGAGCAGTACTTC. Translating gives CASSGGGYEQYF.

The chain recombines TRBV12-5 with TRBJ1-1, with 7 bases lining up with TRBD1. This CDR3 spans 12 amino acids. Germline-derived CDR1 and CDR2 are LGHNT and FRNRAP. After removal of 4 bases from V and 10 bases from J, the junction contained 6 bases not matched to a gene. The CDR3 here is CASGSRTGRAFF. CDR3 coding DNA: TGTGCTAGTGGTTCCCGGACAGGTAGAGCTTTCTTT. The complete variable domain, with remaining parts taken from reference TRBV12-5 and TRBJ1-1, reads DARVTQTPRHKVTEMGQEVTMRCQPILGHNTVFWYRQTMMQGLELLAYFRNRAPLDDSGMPKDRFSAEMPDATLATLKIQPSEPRDSAVYFCASGSRTGRAFFGQGTRLTVV.

This chain connects TRBV6-5 to TRBJ2-7; TRBD2 matches at 9 bases. With V trimmed by 5 bases and J by 3 bases, 5 bases remained unmatched. The CDR3 runs 14 residues. Germline V gene sequence: CDR1 MNHEY, CDR2 SVGAGI. DNA for the CDR3: TGTGCCAGCAGTCGGGGACTAGCCTACTACGAGCAGTACTTC. This translates into CASSRGLAYYEQYF.

The CDR3 nucleotides are TGTGCCAGCAGTTTGCAAGGGAATTCACCCCTCCACTTT. Translation gives CASSLQGNSPLHF. The chain has TRBV12-3 or TRBV12-4 and TRBJ1-6; D ambiguous. V shed 3 bases and J shed 7 bases, with 7 bases lying between them. This CDR3 contains 13 residues.

The rearrangement joins TRBV28 to TRBJ1-5; D not resolved. From germline, CDR1 is MDHEN and CDR2 SYDVKM. Trimming removed 6 bases from V and 4 bases from J, with 13 bases in between. The CDR3 sequence is 14 residues long. CDR3 region: CASSPPRENQPQHF. The CDR3 bases are TGTGCCAGCAGCCCACCTCGGGAGAATCAGCCCCAGCATTTT.

V usage is TRBV5-6 and J usage is TRBJ2-7; no definite D call. This CDR3 comprises 13 residues. CDR1 is SGHDT, CDR2 YYEEEE, per germline. V was pared by 1 base and J by 3 bases, with 8 bases between. Written as DNA, the CDR3 is TGTGCCAGCAGCTTGCTCTGGGGCTACGAGCAGTACTTC. This codes for CASSLLWGYEQYF.